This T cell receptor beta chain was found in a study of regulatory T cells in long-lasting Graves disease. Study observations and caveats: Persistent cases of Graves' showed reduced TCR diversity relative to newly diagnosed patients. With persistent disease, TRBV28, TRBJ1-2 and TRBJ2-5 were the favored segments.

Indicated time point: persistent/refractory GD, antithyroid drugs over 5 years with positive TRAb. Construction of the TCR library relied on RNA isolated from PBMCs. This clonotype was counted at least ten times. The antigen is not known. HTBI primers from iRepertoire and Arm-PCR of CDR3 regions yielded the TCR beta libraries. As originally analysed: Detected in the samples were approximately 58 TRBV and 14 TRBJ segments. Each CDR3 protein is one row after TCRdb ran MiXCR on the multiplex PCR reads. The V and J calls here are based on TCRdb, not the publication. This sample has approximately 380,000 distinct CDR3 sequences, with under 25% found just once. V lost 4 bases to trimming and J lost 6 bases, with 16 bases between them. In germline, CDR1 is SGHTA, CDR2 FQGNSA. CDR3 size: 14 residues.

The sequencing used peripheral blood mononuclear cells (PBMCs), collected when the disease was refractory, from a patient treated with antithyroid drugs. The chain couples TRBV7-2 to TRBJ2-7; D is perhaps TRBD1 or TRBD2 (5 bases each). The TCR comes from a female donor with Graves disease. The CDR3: CASSYLGTPSEQYF. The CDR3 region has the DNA TGTGCCAGCAGCTACCTAGGGACCCCCAGCGAGCAGTACTTC. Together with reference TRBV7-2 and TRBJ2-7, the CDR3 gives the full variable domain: GAGVSQSPSNKVTEKGKDVELRCDPISGHTALYWYRQSLGQGLEFLIYFQGNSAPDKSGLPSDRFSAERTGGSVSTLTIQRTQQEDSAVYLCASSYLGTPSEQYFGPGTRLTVT.